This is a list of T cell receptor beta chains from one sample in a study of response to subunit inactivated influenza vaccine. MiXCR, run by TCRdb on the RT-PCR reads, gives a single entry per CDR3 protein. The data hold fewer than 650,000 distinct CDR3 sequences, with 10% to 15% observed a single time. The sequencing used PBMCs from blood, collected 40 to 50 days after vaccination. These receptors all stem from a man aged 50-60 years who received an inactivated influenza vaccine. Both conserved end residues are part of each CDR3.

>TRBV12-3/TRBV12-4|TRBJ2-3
CASTPTSGVRTDTQYF
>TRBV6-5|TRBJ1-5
CASSYSRVPGGYSNQPQHF
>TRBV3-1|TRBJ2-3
CACSPPLGREGSTDTQYF
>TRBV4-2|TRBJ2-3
CASSQRGSGAADTQYF
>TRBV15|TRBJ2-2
CATSSRQGNGELFF
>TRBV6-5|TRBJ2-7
CASSYSRDTYEQYF
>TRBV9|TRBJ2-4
CASSVEGGSYIQYF
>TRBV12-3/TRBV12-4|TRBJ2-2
CASSPPGAGELFF
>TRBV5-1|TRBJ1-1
CASSIGTEGNTEAFF
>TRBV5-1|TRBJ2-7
CASSPLRLGSSYEQYF
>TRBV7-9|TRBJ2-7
CASSPRWGNYEQYF
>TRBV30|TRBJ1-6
CAWRGASSYNSPLHF
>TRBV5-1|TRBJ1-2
CASSLSGGSTYGYTF
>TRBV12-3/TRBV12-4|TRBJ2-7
CASRAGGYEQYF
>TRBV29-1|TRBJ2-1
CSVPASGGPYNEQFF
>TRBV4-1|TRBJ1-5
CASSYDRGRSQPQHF
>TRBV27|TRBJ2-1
CASSLKGAGEQFF
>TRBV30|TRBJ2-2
CAWSVGRGTMRELFF
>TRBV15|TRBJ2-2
CATSRESAGELFF
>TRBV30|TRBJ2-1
CAWIPRAAYNEQFF
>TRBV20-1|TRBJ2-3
CSARSKAGSTDTQYF
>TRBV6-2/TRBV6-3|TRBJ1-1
CASSYGVKNTEAFF
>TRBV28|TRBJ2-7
CASSFGGRYEQYF
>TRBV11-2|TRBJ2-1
CASVDRETSGRGGGEQFF
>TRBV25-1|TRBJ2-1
CASSELRAWGNEQFF
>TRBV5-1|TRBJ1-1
CASSLGGVDTEAFF
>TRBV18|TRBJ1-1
CASSFGATEAFF
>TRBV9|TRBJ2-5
CASSVASGGKETQYF
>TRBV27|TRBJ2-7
CASSRTGTRNYEQYF
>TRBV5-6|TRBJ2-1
CASSPKLAGVYNEQFF
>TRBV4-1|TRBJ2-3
CASSQDQRGSTDTQYF
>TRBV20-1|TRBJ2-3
CSARGPPNRVSTDTQYF
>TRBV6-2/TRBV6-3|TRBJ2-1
CASRRSDYSYNEQFF
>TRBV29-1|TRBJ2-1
CSVEGGRYNEQFF
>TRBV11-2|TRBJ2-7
CASSFSEGGSSYEQYF
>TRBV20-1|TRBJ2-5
CSATKGETQYF
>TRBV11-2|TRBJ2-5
CASSFVLGSQETQYF
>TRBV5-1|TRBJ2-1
CATRGLKGHEQFF
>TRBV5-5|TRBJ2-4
CASSLGRRDIQYF